These T cell receptor beta chains were read from a single sample in a study of blood T cell repertoires in COVID-19. Method: immunoSEQ multiplex PCR; TCRdb's copy keeps in-frame clones and lacks some. The data contain nearly 350,000 clones, more than 70% of them singletons. Sample: peripheral blood. These receptors all come from a woman between 65 and 79 years old with COVID-19, enrolled during active disease. Each CDR3 is given with its conserved first and last residue. The order of the fields is D gene, V gene, clone size, J gene, CDR3 protein, CDR3 DNA. D genes are given only for firm matches. Rows may omit the clone size; those that give it use once, few, many or a size class.

>.|TRBV2|once|TRBJ1-6
CASSPETVYNSPLHF
TGTGCCAGCAGCCCCGAGACAGTTTATAATTCACCCCTCCACTTT
>.|TRBV7-9|.|TRBJ2-2
CASSFPPGYPTGELFF
TGTGCCAGCAGCTTTCCCCCGGGTTATCCTACCGGGGAGCTGTTTTTT
>TRBD1|TRBV12-3/TRBV12-4|.|TRBJ2-7
CASTRTGAGFLYF
TGTGCCAGCACCCGGACAGGAGCTGGGTTTCTGTACTTC
>TRBD1|TRBV11-2|.|TRBJ1-6
CASSFDRAESSPLHF
TGTGCCAGCAGCTTCGACAGGGCCGAGAGTTCACCCCTCCACTTT
>.|TRBV2|.|TRBJ1-2
CASSVDTNYGYTF
TGTGCCAGCAGCGTCGACACGAACTATGGCTACACCTTC
>TRBD1|TRBV5-6|.|TRBJ1-1
CASSSPGQGNTEAFF
TGTGCCAGCAGCTCCCCGGGACAGGGGAACACTGAAGCTTTCTTT
>TRBD1|TRBV12-5|few|TRBJ2-3
CATDRRGSPDTQYF
TGTGCTACGGACAGGCGAGGGTCCCCAGATACGCAGTATTTT
>TRBD1|TRBV27|.|TRBJ1-2
CASSPGQGYGYTF
TGTGCCAGCAGTCCGGGACAGGGATATGGCTACACCTTC
>.|TRBV30|.|TRBJ1-2
CAWSSQRGEDGYTF
TGTGCCTGGAGTTCACAAAGGGGCGAGGATGGCTACACCTTC
>.|TRBV5-1|.|TRBJ2-5
CASSFAGPQETQYF
TGCGCCAGCAGCTTTGCAGGGCCCCAAGAGACCCAGTACTTC
>TRBD1|TRBV24-1|.|TRBJ2-3
CATNDNLPGQGFNTQYF
TGTGCCACCAATGATAACCTACCGGGACAGGGATTTAACACGCAGTATTTT
>TRBD1|TRBV3-1/TRBV3-2|.|TRBJ1-1
CASNLGGINTEAFF
TGTGCCAGCAACCTAGGGGGCATTAACACTGAAGCTTTCTTT
>.|TRBV7-9|.|TRBJ2-1
CASPGEVYNEQFF
TGTGCCAGCCCGGGGGAGGTCTACAATGAGCAGTTCTTC
>.|TRBV7-9|.|TRBJ2-2
CATEGRNTGELFF
TGTGCCACGGAGGGGCGAAACACCGGGGAGCTGTTTTTT
>TRBD1|TRBV7-8|.|TRBJ1-2
CASSYGTDYGYTF
TGTGCCAGCAGTTACGGGACAGACTATGGCTACACCTTC
>.|TRBV30|.|TRBJ1-3
CAWSLTGVGNTIYF
TGTGCCTGGAGTCTAACCGGGGTCGGAAACACCATATATTTT
>.|TRBV10-3|.|TRBJ1-1
CAISESTQTEAFF
TGTGCCATCAGTGAGTCGACTCAGACTGAAGCTTTCTTT
>.|TRBV5-4|once|TRBJ2-5
CASSVMGGGAGGETQYF
TGTGCCAGCAGCGTCATGGGAGGAGGGGCCGGCGGGGAGACCCAGTACTTC
>TRBD1|TRBV27|.|TRBJ1-6
CASSSRDRGGSPLHF
TGTGCCAGCAGTTCCCGGGACAGGGGAGGATCACCCCTCCACTTT
>.|TRBV19|.|TRBJ2-1
CASSLWTGYNEQFF
TGTGCCAGTAGTCTATGGACGGGATACAATGAGCAGTTCTTC
>.|TRBV7-2|.|TRBJ1-6
CASSFQYYNSPLHF
TGTGCCAGCAGCTTTCAGTACTATAATTCACCCCTCCACTTT
>.|TRBV4-2|.|TRBJ1-4
CASSQRTPTNEKLFF
TGTGCCAGCAGCCAACGGACACCAACTAATGAAAAACTGTTTTTT
>TRBD2|TRBV9|.|TRBJ2-3
CASSESGAPDTQYF
TGTGCCAGCAGCGAGAGCGGGGCCCCAGATACGCAGTATTTT
>TRBD1|TRBV29-1|.|TRBJ1-2
CSVDDRGGYTF
TGCAGCGTTGATGACAGGGGGGGCTACACCTTC
>.|TRBV6-1|.|TRBJ1-1
CASSEEGEGLAEAFF
TGTGCCAGCAGTGAAGAGGGGGAGGGGTTGGCTGAAGCTTTCTTT
>TRBD1|TRBV5-1|few|TRBJ1-2
CASSPGQNYGYTF
TGCGCCAGCAGCCCGGGACAGAACTATGGCTACACCTTC
>.|TRBV11-3|.|TRBJ1-1
CASSAEQNTEAFF
TGTGCCAGCTCAGCGGAGCAAAACACTGAAGCTTTCTTT
>TRBD1|TRBV10-1|.|TRBJ2-2
CASSEDRGPTGELFF
TGCGCCAGCAGTGAGGATAGGGGGCCGACCGGGGAGCTGTTTTTT
>.|TRBV5-1|.|TRBJ1-4
CATTRQAGEKLFF
TGCGCCACTACGAGACAGGCGGGTGAAAAACTGTTTTTT
>TRBD1|TRBV3-1/TRBV3-2|.|TRBJ2-1
CASSPRQGAPNEQFF
TGTGCCAGCAGCCCGAGACAGGGGGCCCCCAATGAGCAGTTCTTC
>.|TRBV28|.|TRBJ2-2
CASTYRVNTGELFF
TGTGCCAGCACCTACAGGGTCAACACCGGGGAGCTGTTTTTT
>TRBD1|TRBV19|.|TRBJ2-7
CASSAGTGIYEQYF
TGTGCCAGTAGTGCAGGGACAGGTATCTACGAGCAGTACTTC
>TRBD2|TRBV6-1|.|TRBJ2-5
CASSEHLAGETQYF
TGTGCCAGCAGTGAGCATCTAGCGGGGGAGACCCAGTACTTC
>.|TRBV10-3|.|TRBJ1-1
CAISESAANTEAFF
TGTGCCATCAGTGAGTCGGCGGCAAACACTGAAGCTTTCTTT
>.|TRBV25-1|once|TRBJ1-1
CASAARDTEAFF
TGTGCCAGCGCCGCCCGCGACACTGAAGCTTTCTTT
>TRBD1|TRBV7-2|once|TRBJ1-2
CASSSRTSGTGLEGYTF
TGTGCCAGCAGCTCTCGGACCTCCGGGACAGGGTTAGAAGGCTACACCTTC
>.|TRBV7-3|.|TRBJ1-1
CASSLVEGTEAFF
TGTGCCAGCAGCTTAGTGGAGGGCACTGAAGCTTTCTTT
>.|TRBV3-1/TRBV3-2|.|TRBJ1-3
CASTQGGGSGNTIYF
TGTGCCAGCACTCAAGGCGGGGGCTCTGGAAACACCATATATTTT
>TRBD1|TRBV9|once|TRBJ1-1
CASSVAGRDRAEAFF
TGTGCCAGCAGCGTAGCGGGGAGGGACAGGGCGGAAGCTTTCTTT
>.|TRBV4-1|.|TRBJ1-3
CASSPGGYPSGNTIYF
TGCGCCAGCAGCCCTGGGGGCTATCCCTCTGGAAACACCATATATTTT
>TRBD2|TRBV5-1|.|TRBJ2-7
CASSLTAGDSYEQYF
TGCGCCAGCAGCTTGACAGCGGGGGATTCCTACGAGCAGTACTTC
>TRBD1|TRBV29-1|.|TRBJ1-2
CSVWGQGLYGYTF
TGCAGCGTTTGGGGACAGGGACTCTATGGCTACACCTTC
>.|TRBV2|.|TRBJ1-6
CASSEWGGGSPLHF
TGTGCCAGCAGTGAATGGGGGGGTGGATCACCCCTCCACTTT
>.|TRBV6-5|few|TRBJ1-6
CASSYGAVNSPLHF
TGTGCCAGCAGTTACGGGGCAGTAAATTCACCCCTCCACTTT
>TRBD1|TRBV6-1|few|TRBJ1-5
CASSEALQGGGKHF
TGTGCCAGCAGTGAAGCGCTTCAGGGGGGCGGAAAGCATTTT
>.|TRBV7-2|.|TRBJ2-7
CASSLRGHSVYEQYF
TGTGCCAGCAGCTTAAGGGGACATTCGGTGTACGAGCAGTACTTC
>.|TRBV30|once|TRBJ1-1
CAWSVRGPNTEAFF
TGTGCCTGGAGTGTAAGGGGTCCGAACACTGAAGCTTTCTTT
>TRBD1|TRBV28|few|TRBJ1-2
CSIDRASNYGYTF
TGCTCGATTGACAGGGCCTCTAACTATGGCTACACCTTC
>TRBD1|TRBV24-1|once|TRBJ1-5
CATRGQGGNQPQHF
TGTGCCACCAGAGGACAGGGAGGCAATCAGCCCCAGCATTTT
>TRBD2|TRBV5-6|few|TRBJ2-3
CASSLVLAGAGTDTQYF
TGTGCCAGCAGCTTGGTACTAGCGGGGGCGGGGACAGATACGCAGTATTTT
>.|TRBV27|.|TRBJ2-1
CASSLGGLQTEQFF
TGTGCCAGCAGTTTGGGGGGTCTACAGACTGAGCAGTTCTTC
>.|TRBV6-6|.|TRBJ1-2
CASSGRGGNGYTF
TGTGCCAGCAGTGGCAGAGGGGGAAATGGCTACACCTTC
>.|TRBV5-5|.|TRBJ1-2
CASSLPPYYGYTF
TGTGCCAGCAGCCTTCCTCCCTACTATGGCTACACCTTC
>TRBD1|TRBV7-2|.|TRBJ1-2
CASSPQGADGYTF
TGTGCCAGCAGCCCACAGGGGGCAGATGGCTACACCTTC
>.|TRBV28|.|TRBJ1-5
CASSLWRGINQPQHF
TGTGCCAGCAGTTTATGGAGAGGGATAAATCAGCCCCAGCATTTT
>TRBD1|TRBV6-6|.|TRBJ1-1
CASSYGTGARDTEAFF
TGTGCCAGCAGTTACGGGACAGGGGCACGCGACACTGAAGCTTTCTTT
>.|TRBV5-1|.|TRBJ2-5
CASSSPTGRLVLQETQYF
TGCGCCAGCAGCTCCCCGACAGGCCGACTGGTACTCCAAGAGACCCAGTACTTC
>TRBD2|TRBV27|.|TRBJ2-5
CASSSSPNVVAGGPRETQYF
TGTGCCAGCAGTAGTTCCCCAAACGTGGTAGCGGGGGGGCCTAGAGAGACCCAGTACTTC
>.|TRBV21-1|.|TRBJ1-2
CASSLRDSSNYGYTF
TGTGCCAGCAGCCTCCGGGACAGCTCTAACTATGGCTACACCTTC